The 3 T cell receptor beta chains reported below all come from one sample, sequenced in a study of blood T cells in healthy people across ages. Together with a sample-barcoded 5' primer, a J-beta primer mix was included in a second PCR lasting about 6 to 12 cycles. TCRdb analysed the 5' RACE reads with MiXCR anew, one entry per CDR3 protein. Of around 580,000 distinct CDR3 sequences listed, more than 45% are singletons. Sequencing used blood. All receptors derive from a man older than 75 in good health.

The sample holds a few counts of this clonotype. This sequence joins TRBV7-9 and TRBJ2-3; 10 bases map to TRBD2. Per germline, CDR1 SEHNR and CDR2 FQNEAQ (reference sequence). This CDR3 region has 17 residues. V was clipped by 3 bases and J by 2 bases; unmatched bases: 8. DNA of the CDR3: TGTGCCAGCAGCTTGGATACTAGCGGGGAAATCACAGATACGCAGTATTTT. Amino acid sequence: CASSLDTSGEITDTQYF. Full variable domain (outside the CDR3, taken from reference TRBV7-9 and TRBJ2-3): DTGVSQNPRHKITKRGQNVTFRCDPISEHNRLYWYRQTLGQGPEFLTYFQNEAQLEKSRLLSDRFSAERPKGSFSTLEIQRTEQGDSAMYLCASSLDTSGEITDTQYFGPGTRLTVL.

This chain uses TRBV7-9 with TRBJ2-5, with D perhaps matching TRBD1 or TRBD2 (5 bases each). The J call is in doubt because the DNA end fits TRBJ2-7 better. This CDR3 is built from 14 residues. Germline lookup yields CDR1 SEHNR and CDR2 FQNEAQ (reference sequence). CDR3 sequence: CASSVGGVRAEQYF. CDR3 DNA sequence: TGTGCCAGCAGCGTAGGAGGAGTCAGGGCCGAGCAGTACTTC.

The chain is built from TRBV4-1 and TRBJ1-5; D is unclear. The germline V gene encodes CDR1 MGHRA and CDR2 YSYEKL. Trimming shortened V by 0 bases and J by 7 bases, and 13 bases separated the two germline ends. There are 15 residues in the CDR3. The CDR3 loop is CASSQDTPGEQPQHF. CDR3 DNA: TGCGCCAGCAGCCAAGATACCCCAGGCGAACAGCCCCAGCATTTT.